Sequencing of this TCR beta chain was carried out in a study of shared clonotypes between healthy human individuals. Study details: Used for every donor were three CD4 naive, three CD4 memory, two CD8 naive and one CD8 memory plate.

The CDR3 is made up of 13 amino acids. Germline-derived CDR1 and CDR2 are KGHSH and LQKENI. The germline V and J ends were trimmed by 3 bases and 5 bases, with 10 bases remaining between them. In replicate PCRs of sorted subsets, 150 to 200 ng DNA, approximately 30,000 T cell genomes, was used. Authors' methods: ImmunoSEQ output lacked quality scores and full-length reads, limiting matched filtering. Libraries were prepared by immunoSEQ multiplex PCR; TCRdb keeps only in-frame clonotypes and omits some of them. Clonal size and the V and J genes are those of that table, whereas D and trimming came from the DNA. The sample has millions of clones; more than 85% are singletons. Overall study results and limits: Naive CD4 clonotypes overlapped across several donors at roughly 5%.

In the case of this clone: What it binds is unknown.

The receptor was isolated from a man aged 18 to 30 in good health. Some clones in this sample may be carry-over from other donors' samples. Sequencing used naive CD4+ T cells from PBMCs. This sample's subset: CD45RA+ positively selected. This chain connects TRBV18 to TRBJ2-5; D is tentatively TRBD1 or TRBD2 (6 bases each). The CDR3 DNA follows: TGTGCCAGCTCACCGGGGGGCGATGAGACCCAGTACTTC. Translating it yields CASSPGGDETQYF.